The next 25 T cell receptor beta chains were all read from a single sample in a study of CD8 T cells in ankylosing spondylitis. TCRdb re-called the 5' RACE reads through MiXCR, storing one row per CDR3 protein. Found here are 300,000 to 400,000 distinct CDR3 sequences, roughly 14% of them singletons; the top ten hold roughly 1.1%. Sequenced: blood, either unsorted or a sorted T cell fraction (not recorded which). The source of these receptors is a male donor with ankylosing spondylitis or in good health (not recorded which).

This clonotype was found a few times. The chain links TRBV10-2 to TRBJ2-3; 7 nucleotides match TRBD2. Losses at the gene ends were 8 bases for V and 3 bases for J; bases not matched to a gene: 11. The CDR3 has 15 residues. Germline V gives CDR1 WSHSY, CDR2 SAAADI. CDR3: CASRRSSGLTDTQYF. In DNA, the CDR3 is TGCGCCAGCCGCCGGTCTAGCGGCTTAACAGATACGCAGTATTTT.

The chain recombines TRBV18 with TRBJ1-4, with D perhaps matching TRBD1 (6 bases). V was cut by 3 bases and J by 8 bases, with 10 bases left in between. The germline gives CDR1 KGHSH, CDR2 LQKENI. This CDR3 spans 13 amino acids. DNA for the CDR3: TGTGCCAGCTCACCCGGGGGGCCCGAAAAACTGTTTTTT. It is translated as CASSPGGPEKLFF.

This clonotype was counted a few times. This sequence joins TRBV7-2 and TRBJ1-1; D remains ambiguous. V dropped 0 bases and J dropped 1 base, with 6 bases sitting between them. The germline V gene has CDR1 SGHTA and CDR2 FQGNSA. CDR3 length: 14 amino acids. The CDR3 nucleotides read TGTGCCAGCAGCTTAGCGTACAGGAACACTGAAGCTTTCTTT. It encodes CASSLAYRNTEAFF.

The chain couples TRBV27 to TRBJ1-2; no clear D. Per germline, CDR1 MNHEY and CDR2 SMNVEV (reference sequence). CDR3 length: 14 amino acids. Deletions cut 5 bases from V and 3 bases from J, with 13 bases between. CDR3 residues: CASSPITPYYGYTF. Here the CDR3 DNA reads TGTGCCAGCAGTCCTATTACCCCATACTATGGCTACACCTTC.

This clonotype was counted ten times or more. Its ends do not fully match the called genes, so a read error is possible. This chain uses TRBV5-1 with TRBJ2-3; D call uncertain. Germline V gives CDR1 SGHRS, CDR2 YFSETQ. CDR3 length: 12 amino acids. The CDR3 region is CASSDSTDTQYF. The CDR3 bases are TGTGCCAGCAGTGACTCCACAGATACGCAGTATTTT.

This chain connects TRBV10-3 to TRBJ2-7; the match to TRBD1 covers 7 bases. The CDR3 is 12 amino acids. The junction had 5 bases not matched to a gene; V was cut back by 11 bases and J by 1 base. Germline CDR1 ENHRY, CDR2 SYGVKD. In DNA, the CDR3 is TGTGCCGTACAGGGGATTTCCTACGAGCAGTACTTC. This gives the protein CAVQGISYEQYF.

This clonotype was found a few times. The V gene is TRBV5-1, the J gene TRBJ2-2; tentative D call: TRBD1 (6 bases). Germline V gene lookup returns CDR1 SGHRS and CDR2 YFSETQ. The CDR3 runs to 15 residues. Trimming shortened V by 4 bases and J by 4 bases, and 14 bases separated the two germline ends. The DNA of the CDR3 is TGCGCCAGCAGCCTGGACAGCCCAGTCACCGGGGAGCTGTTTTTT. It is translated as CASSLDSPVTGELFF.

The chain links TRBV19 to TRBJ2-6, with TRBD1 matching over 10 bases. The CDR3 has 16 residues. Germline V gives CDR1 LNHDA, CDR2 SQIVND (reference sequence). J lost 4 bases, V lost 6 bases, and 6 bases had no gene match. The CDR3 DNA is TGTGCCAGTAGCGGGACAGGGGTTCCGGGGGCCAACGTCCTGACTTTC. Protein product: CASSGTGVPGANVLTF. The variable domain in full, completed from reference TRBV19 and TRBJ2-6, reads DGGITQSPKYLFRKEGQNVTLSCEQNLNHDAMYWYRQDPGQGLRLIYYSQIVNDFQKGDIAEGYSVSREKKESFPLTVTSAQKNPTAFYLCASSGTGVPGANVLTFGAGSRLTVL.

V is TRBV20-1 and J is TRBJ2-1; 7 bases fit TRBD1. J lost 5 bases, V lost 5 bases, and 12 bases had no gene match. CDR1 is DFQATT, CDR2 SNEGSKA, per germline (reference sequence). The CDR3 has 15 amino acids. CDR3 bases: TGCAGTGCTCAAAACTACAGGGGTTCGAACAATGAGCAGTTCTTC. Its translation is CSAQNYRGSNNEQFF.

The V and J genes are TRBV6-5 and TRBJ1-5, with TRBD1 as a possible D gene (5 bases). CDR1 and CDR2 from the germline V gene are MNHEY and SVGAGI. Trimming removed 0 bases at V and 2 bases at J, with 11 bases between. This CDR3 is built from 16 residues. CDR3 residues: CASSYSQGSGNQPQHF. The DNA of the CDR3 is TGTGCCAGCAGTTACTCGCAGGGCTCTGGCAATCAGCCCCAGCATTTT.

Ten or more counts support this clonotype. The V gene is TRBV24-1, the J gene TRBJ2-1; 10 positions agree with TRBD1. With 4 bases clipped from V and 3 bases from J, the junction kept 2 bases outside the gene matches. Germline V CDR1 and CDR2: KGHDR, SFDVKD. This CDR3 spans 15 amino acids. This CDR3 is CATSDRTGGYNEQFF. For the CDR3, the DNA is TGTGCCACCAGTGACCGGACAGGGGGCTACAATGAGCAGTTCTTC.

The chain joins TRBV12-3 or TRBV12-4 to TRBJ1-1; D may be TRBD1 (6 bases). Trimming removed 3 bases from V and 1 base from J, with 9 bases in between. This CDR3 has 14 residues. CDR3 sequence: CASSFGQQNTEAFF. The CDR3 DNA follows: TGTGCCAGCAGTTTCGGACAGCAGAACACTGAAGCTTTCTTT.

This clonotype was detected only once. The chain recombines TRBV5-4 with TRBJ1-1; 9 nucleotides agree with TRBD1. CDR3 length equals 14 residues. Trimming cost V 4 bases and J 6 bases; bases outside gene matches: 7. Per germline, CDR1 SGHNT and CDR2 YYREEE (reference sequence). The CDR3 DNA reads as TGTGCCAGCAGCCAGCCGGGACAGGGACCTGAAGCTTTCTTT. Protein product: CASSQPGQGPEAFF. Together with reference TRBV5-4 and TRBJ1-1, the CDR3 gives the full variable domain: ETGVTQSPTHLIKTRGQQVTLRCSSQSGHNTVSWYQQALGQGPQFIFQYYREEENGRGNFPPRFSGLQFPNYSSELNVNALELDDSALYLCASSQPGQGPEAFFGQGTRLTVV.

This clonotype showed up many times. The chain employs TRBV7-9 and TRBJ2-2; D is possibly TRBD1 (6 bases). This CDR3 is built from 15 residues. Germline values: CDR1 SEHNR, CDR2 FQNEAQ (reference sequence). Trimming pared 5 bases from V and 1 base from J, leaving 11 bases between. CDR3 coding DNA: TGTGCCAGCAGCAACGGACAGCTGAACACCGGGGAGCTGTTTTTT. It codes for CASSNGQLNTGELFF. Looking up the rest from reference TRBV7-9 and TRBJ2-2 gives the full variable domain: DTGVSQNPRHKITKRGQNVTFRCDPISEHNRLYWYRQTLGQGPEFLTYFQNEAQLEKSRLLSDRFSAERPKGSFSTLEIQRTEQGDSAMYLCASSNGQLNTGELFFGEGSRLTVL.

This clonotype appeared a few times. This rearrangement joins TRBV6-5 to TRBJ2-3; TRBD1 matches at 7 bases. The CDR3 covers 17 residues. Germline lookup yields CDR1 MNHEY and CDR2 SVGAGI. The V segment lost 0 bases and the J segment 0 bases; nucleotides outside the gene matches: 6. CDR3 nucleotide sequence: TGTGCCAGCAGTTACTCACAGGGGCTCCCTAGCACAGATACGCAGTATTTT. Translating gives CASSYSQGLPSTDTQYF.

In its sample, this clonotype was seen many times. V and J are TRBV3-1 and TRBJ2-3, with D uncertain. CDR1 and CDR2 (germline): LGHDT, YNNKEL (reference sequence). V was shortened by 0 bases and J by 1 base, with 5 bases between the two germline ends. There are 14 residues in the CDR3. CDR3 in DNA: TGTGCCAGCAGCCAAGACCCCGGCACAGATACGCAGTATTTT. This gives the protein CASSQDPGTDTQYF.

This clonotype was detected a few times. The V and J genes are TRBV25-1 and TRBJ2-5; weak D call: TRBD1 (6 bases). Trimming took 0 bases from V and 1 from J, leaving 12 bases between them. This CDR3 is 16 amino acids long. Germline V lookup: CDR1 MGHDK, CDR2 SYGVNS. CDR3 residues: CASSEYRGALQETQYF. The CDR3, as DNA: TGTGCCAGCAGTGAATACAGGGGAGCCCTCCAAGAGACCCAGTACTTC.

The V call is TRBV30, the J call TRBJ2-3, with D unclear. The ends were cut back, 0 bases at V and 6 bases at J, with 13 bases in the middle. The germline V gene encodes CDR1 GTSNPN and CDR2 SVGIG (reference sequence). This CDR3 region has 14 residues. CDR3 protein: CAWSVGELGDTQYF. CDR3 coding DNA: TGTGCCTGGAGTGTAGGAGAGTTGGGGGATACGCAGTATTTT. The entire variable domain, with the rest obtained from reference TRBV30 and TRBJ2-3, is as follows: SQTIHQWPATLVQPVGSPLSLECTVEGTSNPNLYWYRQAAGRGLQLLFYSVGIGQISSEVPQNLSASRPQDRQFILSSKKLLLSDSGFYLCAWSVGELGDTQYFGPGTRLTVL.

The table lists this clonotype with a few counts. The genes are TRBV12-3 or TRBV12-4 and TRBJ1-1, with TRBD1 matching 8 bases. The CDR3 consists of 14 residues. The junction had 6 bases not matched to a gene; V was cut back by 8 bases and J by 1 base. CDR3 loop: CASALGQANTEAFF. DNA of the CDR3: TGTGCCAGCGCACTGGGACAGGCGAACACTGAAGCTTTCTTT.

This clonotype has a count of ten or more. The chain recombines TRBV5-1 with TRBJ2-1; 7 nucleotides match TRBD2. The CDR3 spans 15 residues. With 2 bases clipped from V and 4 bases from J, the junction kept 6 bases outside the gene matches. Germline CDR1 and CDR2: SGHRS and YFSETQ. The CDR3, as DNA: TGCGCCAGCAGCTTTCAGGGAGGGTCTTACAATGAGCAGTTCTTC. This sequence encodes CASSFQGGSYNEQFF.

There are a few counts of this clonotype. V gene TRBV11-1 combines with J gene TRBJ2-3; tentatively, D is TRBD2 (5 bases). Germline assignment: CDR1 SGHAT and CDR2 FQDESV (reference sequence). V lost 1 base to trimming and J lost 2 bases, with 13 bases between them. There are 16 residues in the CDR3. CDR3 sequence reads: CASSLEASGPTDTQYF. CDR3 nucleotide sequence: TGTGCCAGCAGCTTAGAGGCGAGCGGACCCACAGATACGCAGTATTTT.

The CDR3 DNA reads TGTGCCACCAGCAGAGTAAGGGCAGGACACCAAGAGACCCAGTACTTC. This sequence encodes CATSRVRAGHQETQYF. The chain combines TRBV15 with TRBJ2-5; unclear D gene. The V end was cut by 1 base, the J end by 0 bases, with 12 bases between. Germline CDR1 and CDR2: LNHNV and YYDKDF (reference sequence). The CDR3 runs 16 residues.

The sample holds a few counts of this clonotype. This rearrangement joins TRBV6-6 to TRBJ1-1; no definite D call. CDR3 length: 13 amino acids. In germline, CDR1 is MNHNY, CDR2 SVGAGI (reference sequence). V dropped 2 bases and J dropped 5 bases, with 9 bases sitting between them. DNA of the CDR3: TGTGCCAGCAGTTACACGGCGTGGACTGAAGCTTTCTTT. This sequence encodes CASSYTAWTEAFF.

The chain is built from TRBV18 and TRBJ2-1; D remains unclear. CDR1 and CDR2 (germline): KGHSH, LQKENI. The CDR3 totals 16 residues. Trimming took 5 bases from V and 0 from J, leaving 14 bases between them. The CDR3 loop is CASSSDQESSYNEQFF. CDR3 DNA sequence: TGTGCCAGCTCATCTGACCAGGAAAGCTCCTACAATGAGCAGTTCTTC.

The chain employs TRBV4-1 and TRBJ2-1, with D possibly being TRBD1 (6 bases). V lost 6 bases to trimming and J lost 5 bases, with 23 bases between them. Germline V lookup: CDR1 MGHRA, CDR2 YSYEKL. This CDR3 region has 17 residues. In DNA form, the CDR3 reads TGCGCCAGCAGTCGCTTCGCCCTGCAGGGGAGTGACAATGAGCAGTTCTTC. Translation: CASSRFALQGSDNEQFF.